Below, 26 T cell receptor beta chains from the same sample are listed, as sequenced in a study of cytomegalovirus exposure and HLA in healthy donors. The assay was immunoSEQ multiplex PCR, and TCRdb's table has in-frame clones only and misses some. The sample lists 200,000 to 250,000 clones; roughly 87% were seen once. Sequencing was performed on PBMCs. Receptors originate from a woman between 18 and 29 years old in good health and CMV-seropositive.

This clone was detected a few times. V and J are TRBV5-1 and TRBJ2-1; possibly TRBD2 for D (5 bases). There are 15 residues in the CDR3. Deletions cut 0 bases from V and 4 bases from J, with 11 bases between. Germline values: CDR1 SGHRS, CDR2 YFSETQ. The CDR3, as DNA: TGCGCCAGCAGCTTGGGAATTAGCGCGTACAATGAGCAGTTCTTC. It encodes CASSLGISAYNEQFF.

The chain combines TRBV28 with TRBJ2-2, with D possibly matching TRBD2 (5 bases). Per the germline V gene, CDR1 is MDHEN and CDR2 is SYDVKM. V lost 6 bases, J lost 5 bases, and 7 bases lay in between. The CDR3 loop spans 12 amino acids. The DNA for the CDR3 is TGTGCCAGCAGCGGGGATACCGGGGAGCTGTTTTTT. Amino acids: CASSGDTGELFF.

The V call is TRBV7-8, the J call TRBJ2-3, with D possibly being TRBD2 (5 bases). The V gene's germline CDR1 is SGHVS and CDR2 FQNEAQ. The V end lost 0 bases, the J end lost 2 bases, and 9 bases lay between the germline ends. This CDR3 contains 15 residues. The CDR3 region has the DNA TGTGCCAGCAGCTTAGCGGGAGACCCCACAGATACGCAGTATTTT. It encodes CASSLAGDPTDTQYF.

The V call is TRBV9, the J call TRBJ2-7; D is ambiguous. V was clipped by 0 bases and J by 4 bases, with 5 bases between them. The V gene's germline CDR1 is SGDLS and CDR2 YYNGEE. The CDR3 spans 12 residues. The CDR3 DNA reads as TGTGCCAGCAGCGTAGGAGAGTACGAGCAGTACTTC. This sequence encodes CASSVGEYEQYF.

The rearrangement uses TRBV10-3 and TRBJ2-1; 13 nucleotides match TRBD2. V lost 7 bases and J lost 7; bases outside the gene matches: 4. Germline V lookup: CDR1 ENHRY, CDR2 SYGVKD. The CDR3 is made up of 14 amino acids. CDR3: CAINQGLAGNEQFF. The CDR3 region has the DNA TGTGCCATCAACCAGGGACTAGCGGGAAATGAGCAGTTCTTC.

V usage is TRBV28 and J usage is TRBJ1-2; unclear D gene. Germline assignment: CDR1 MDHEN and CDR2 SYDVKM. V dropped 3 bases and J dropped 1 base, with 15 bases sitting between them. This CDR3 comprises 16 residues. For the CDR3, the DNA is TGTGCCAGCAGTTTGGTCAGGTCTATACTTAACTATGGCTACACCTTC. It codes for CASSLVRSILNYGYTF.

The chain recombines TRBV28 with TRBJ1-2; D might be TRBD1 (6 bases). The CDR3 is made up of 14 amino acids. Germline V gene lookup returns CDR1 MDHEN and CDR2 SYDVKM. Trimming shortened V by 2 bases and J by 7 bases, and 14 bases separated the two germline ends. The CDR3 DNA reads as TGTGCCAGCAGTTTAATAACAGGGTTTGGTGGCTACACCTTC. It translates to CASSLITGFGGYTF.

This clone has just one count. The rearrangement uses TRBV19 and TRBJ2-6; D is possibly TRBD1 (5 bases). The germline gives CDR1 LNHDA, CDR2 SQIVND (reference sequence). This CDR3 region has 15 residues. Trimming stripped 3 bases from V and 4 bases from J, with 10 bases between. CDR3 bases: TGTGCCAGTAGTATTGCAGGGTGGGGGGCCAACGTCCTGACTTTC. Its protein is CASSIAGWGANVLTF.

As DNA, the CDR3 is TGTGCCATCAGAGGACAGCCCGACACTGAAGCTTTCTTT. Residues: CAIRGQPDTEAFF. The chain links TRBV10-3 to TRBJ1-1; a possible D gene is TRBD1 (6 bases). V shed 6 bases and J shed 3 bases, with 11 bases lying between them. The CDR3 covers 13 residues. Germline V gene lookup returns CDR1 ENHRY and CDR2 SYGVKD.

Regarding this clone: The sample holds other DNA sequences that translate to the same CDR3. This chain joins TRBV28 and TRBJ1-2, with 10 bases identical to TRBD1. The CDR3 extends over 14 amino acids. The V gene's germline CDR1 is MDHEN and CDR2 SYDVKM. V was clipped by 2 bases and J by 3 bases; unmatched bases: 0. The CDR3, as DNA: TGTGCCAGCAGTTTAGGACAGGGGGACTATGGCTACACCTTC. It translates to CASSLGQGDYGYTF.

This chain links TRBV5-6 with TRBJ2-1; 9 nucleotides match TRBD2. The CDR3 is made up of 16 amino acids. Germline V gene lookup returns CDR1 SGHDT and CDR2 YYEEEE. V dropped 2 bases and J dropped 7; count of bases not matched to a gene: 10. This CDR3 reads CASSFRGLAERNEQFF. CDR3 DNA: TGTGCCAGCAGCTTTAGGGGACTAGCTGAGCGGAATGAGCAGTTCTTC.

This chain uses TRBV2 with TRBJ1-5, with D perhaps matching TRBD1 (6 bases). This CDR3 comprises 14 residues. Trimming cost V 6 bases and J 8 bases, with 17 bases left between them. CDR1 and CDR2 (germline): SNHLY, FYNNEI. CDR3 loop: CASRGSQQGEPQHF. The DNA for the CDR3 is TGTGCCAGCAGAGGTTCCCAACAGGGCGAGCCCCAGCATTTT.

The J gene is TRBJ2-1, the V gene TRBV4-1; a possible D gene is TRBD2 (5 bases). The length of the CDR3 is 16 residues. The V end lost 2 bases, the J end lost 3 bases, and 14 bases lay between the germline ends. Per germline, CDR1 MGHRA and CDR2 YSYEKL. This CDR3 reads CASSQIRRVHYNEQFF. CDR3 bases: TGCGCCAGCAGCCAAATCAGGCGGGTGCACTACAATGAGCAGTTCTTC.

This rearrangement joins TRBV5-6 to TRBJ1-1; 8 bases map to TRBD1. V lost 5 bases and J lost 0; bases outside the gene matches: 6. Germline V lookup: CDR1 SGHDT, CDR2 YYEEEE. This CDR3 comprises 15 residues. CDR3 DNA: TGTGCCAGCAGTCGACCGACAGGGGTGAACACTGAAGCTTTCTTT. Translating gives CASSRPTGVNTEAFF.

This sequence joins TRBV28 and TRBJ2-7, with D possibly being TRBD2 (7 bases). The CDR3 length is 17 residues. V was cut by 3 bases and J by 3 bases, with 21 bases left in between. Germline CDR1 and CDR2: MDHEN and SYDVKM. CDR3 coding DNA: TGTGCCAGCAGTTTTTACATCGGCGGGGGCGATATCTACGAGCAGTACTTC. Translating it yields CASSFYIGGGDIYEQYF.

This clone was picked up one time. The chain combines TRBV5-1 with TRBJ2-5, with a possible D match to TRBD1 (5 bases). The CDR3 is 13 residues long. Germline V gene sequence: CDR1 SGHRS, CDR2 YFSETQ. The germline V and J ends were trimmed by 6 bases and 4 bases, with 13 bases remaining between them. The CDR3 reads CASTRQGGETQYF. CDR3 DNA: TGCGCCAGCACCCGGCAGGGCGGAGAGACCCAGTACTTC.

This sequence joins TRBV7-6 and TRBJ2-1; tentatively, D is TRBD2 (5 bases). The CDR3 totals 15 residues. Trimming took 5 bases from V and 8 from J, leaving 19 bases between them. The germline CDR1 and CDR2 sequences are SGHVS and FNYEAQ. CDR3 sequence: CASSPPYTERDEQFF. Written as DNA, the CDR3 is TGTGCCAGCAGCCCCCCCTATACGGAGAGGGATGAGCAGTTCTTC.

The chain carries TRBV28 and TRBJ2-7, with 7 bases fitting TRBD1. The CDR3 is 14 residues long. In germline, CDR1 is MDHEN, CDR2 SYDVKM. Losses at the gene ends were 6 bases for V and 3 bases for J; bases not matched to a gene: 8. The CDR3 region has the DNA TGTGCCAGCAGCGGTTTGACAGGGATCTACGAGCAGTACTTC. Its protein is CASSGLTGIYEQYF.

The chain recombines TRBV14 with TRBJ2-3, with D hard to call. Per the germline V gene, CDR1 is SGHDN and CDR2 is FVKESK. Trimming took off 4 bases at V and 5 bases at J, with 7 bases between the two ends. The CDR3 sequence is 12 residues long. The CDR3 reads CASSLVRDTQYF. The CDR3 DNA sequence: TGTGCCAGCAGCCTGGTCAGAGATACGCAGTATTTT.

The gene calls are TRBV5-1 and TRBJ2-3, with a possible D match to TRBD2 (5 bases). V lost 2 bases and J lost 0, with 7 bases in between. Per germline, CDR1 SGHRS and CDR2 YFSETQ. This CDR3 is built from 14 residues. The DNA of the CDR3 is TGCGCCAGCAGCTTTCGGGGTAGCACAGATACGCAGTATTTT. Translated, it gives CASSFRGSTDTQYF.

The CDR3 sequence is CASSEEQLNTEAFF. CDR3 in DNA: TGTGCCAGCAGTGAGGAACAGCTGAACACTGAAGCTTTCTTT. This chain links TRBV2 with TRBJ1-1; D uncertain. V gave up 3 bases and J gave up 0 bases, with 8 bases separating them. The CDR3 is 14 amino acids. In germline, CDR1 is SNHLY, CDR2 FYNNEI.

The gene calls are TRBV7-9 and TRBJ2-7; D might be TRBD1 (7 bases). Germline V gives CDR1 SEHNR, CDR2 FQNEAQ (reference sequence). The CDR3 sequence is 13 residues long. V was cut by 4 bases and J by 7 bases, with 14 bases left in between. Here the CDR3 reads CASSYTGAGEQYF. The CDR3 nucleotides read TGTGCCAGCAGCTACACAGGGGCGGGGGAGCAGTACTTC.

This rearrangement joins TRBV2 to TRBJ2-2; the match to TRBD2 covers 15 bases. Germline V gives CDR1 SNHLY, CDR2 FYNNEI. V lost 5 bases to trimming and J lost 8 bases; unmatched junction nucleotides: 9. This CDR3 has 17 amino acids. The CDR3 nucleotides are TGTGCCAGCAGTCCTGGACTAGCGGGAGGGCCAGGTGGGGAGCTGTTTTTT. This sequence encodes CASSPGLAGGPGGELFF.

The chain employs TRBV5-8 and TRBJ1-1; unclear D gene. The CDR3 has 14 amino acids. The germline V gene encodes CDR1 SGHTS and CDR2 YDEGEE. With 1 base removed from V and 5 bases from J, the gap between germline ends came to 12 bases. The CDR3 region is CASSLTQEVTEAFF. The CDR3 coding sequence is TGTGCCAGCAGCTTGACGCAGGAGGTGACTGAAGCTTTCTTT.

This chain joins TRBV4-1 and TRBJ1-3, with D unclear. Per germline, CDR1 MGHRA and CDR2 YSYEKL. This CDR3 has 17 amino acids. Trimming took 0 bases from V and 2 from J, leaving 14 bases between them. CDR3 in amino acids: CASSQDRASGAGNTIYF. The CDR3 nucleotides are TGCGCCAGCAGCCAAGATAGGGCTAGCGGGGCTGGAAACACCATATATTTT.

The rearrangement links TRBV10-2 to TRBJ2-2; TRBD2 matches 8 bases. There are 15 residues in the CDR3. V lost 7 bases and J lost 7; bases outside the gene matches: 11. Germline CDR1 WSHSY, CDR2 SAAADI. CDR3 residues: CASNLAGAGGGELFF. CDR3 nucleotide sequence: TGCGCCAGCAACCTAGCGGGCGCTGGGGGCGGGGAGCTGTTTTTT.